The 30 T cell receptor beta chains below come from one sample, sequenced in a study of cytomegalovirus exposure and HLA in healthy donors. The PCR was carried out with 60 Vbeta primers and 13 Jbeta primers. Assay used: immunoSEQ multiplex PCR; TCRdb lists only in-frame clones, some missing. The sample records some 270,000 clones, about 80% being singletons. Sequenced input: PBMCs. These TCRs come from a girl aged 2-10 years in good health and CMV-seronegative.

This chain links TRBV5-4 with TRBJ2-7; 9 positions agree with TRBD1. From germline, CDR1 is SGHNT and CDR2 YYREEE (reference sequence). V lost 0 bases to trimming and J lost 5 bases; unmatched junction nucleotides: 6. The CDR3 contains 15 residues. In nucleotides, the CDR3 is TGTGCCAGCAGCTTGGTAGGGACAGGGTTACACGAGCAGTACTTC. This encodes CASSLVGTGLHEQYF.

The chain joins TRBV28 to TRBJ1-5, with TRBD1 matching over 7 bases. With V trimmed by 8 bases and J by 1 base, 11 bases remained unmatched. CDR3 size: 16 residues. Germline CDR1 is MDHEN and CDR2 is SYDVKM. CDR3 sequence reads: CASLPLTGKSNQPQHF. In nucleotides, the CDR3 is TGTGCCAGCTTGCCTTTGACAGGGAAGAGCAATCAGCCCCAGCATTTT.

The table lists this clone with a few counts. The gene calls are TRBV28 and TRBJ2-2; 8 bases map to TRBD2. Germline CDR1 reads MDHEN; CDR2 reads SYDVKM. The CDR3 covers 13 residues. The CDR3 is CATGGASTGELFF. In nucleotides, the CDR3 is TGTGCGACCGGGGGGGCCAGCACCGGGGAGCTGTTTTTT.

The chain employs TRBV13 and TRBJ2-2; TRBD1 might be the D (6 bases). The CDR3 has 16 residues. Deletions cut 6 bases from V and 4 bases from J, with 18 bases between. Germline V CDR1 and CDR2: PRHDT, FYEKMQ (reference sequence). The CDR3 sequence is CASSSQFTGLTGELFF. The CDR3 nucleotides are TGTGCCAGCAGTTCCCAATTTACAGGGCTCACCGGGGAGCTGTTTTTT.

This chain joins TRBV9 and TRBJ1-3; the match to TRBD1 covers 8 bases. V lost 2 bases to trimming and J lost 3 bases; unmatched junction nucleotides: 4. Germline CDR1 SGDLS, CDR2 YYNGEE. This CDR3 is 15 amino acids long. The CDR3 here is CASSVQGAFGNTIYF. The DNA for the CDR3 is TGTGCCAGCAGCGTCCAGGGGGCGTTTGGAAACACCATATATTTT.

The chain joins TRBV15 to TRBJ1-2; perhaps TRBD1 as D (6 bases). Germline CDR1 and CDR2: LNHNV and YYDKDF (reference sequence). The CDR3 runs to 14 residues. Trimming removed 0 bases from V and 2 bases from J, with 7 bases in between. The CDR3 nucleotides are TGTGCCACCAGCAGAGATAGGGGGAACTATGGCTACACCTTC. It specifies CATSRDRGNYGYTF.

In nucleotides, the CDR3 is TGTGCCAGTACGGAGGCAGGGGGCAATGAGCAGTTCTTC. This codes for CASTEAGGNEQFF. The genes are TRBV19 and TRBJ2-1; 7 nucleotides agree with TRBD1. The junction had 6 bases not matched to a gene; V was cut back by 7 bases and J by 6 bases. Germline values: CDR1 LNHDA, CDR2 SQIVND (reference sequence). The CDR3 sequence is 13 residues long.

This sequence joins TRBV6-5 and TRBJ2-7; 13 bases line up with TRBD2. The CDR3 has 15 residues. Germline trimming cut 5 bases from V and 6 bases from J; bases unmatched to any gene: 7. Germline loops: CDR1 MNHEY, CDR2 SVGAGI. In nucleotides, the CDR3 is TGTGCCAGCAGTCGGACTAGCGGGAGATATGGCGAGCAGTACTTC. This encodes CASSRTSGRYGEQYF.

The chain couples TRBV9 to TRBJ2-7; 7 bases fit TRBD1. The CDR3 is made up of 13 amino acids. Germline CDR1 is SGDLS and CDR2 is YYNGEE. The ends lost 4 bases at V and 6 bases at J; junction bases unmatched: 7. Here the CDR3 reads CASSTRQGREQYF. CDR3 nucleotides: TGTGCCAGCAGCACAAGACAGGGACGCGAGCAGTACTTC.

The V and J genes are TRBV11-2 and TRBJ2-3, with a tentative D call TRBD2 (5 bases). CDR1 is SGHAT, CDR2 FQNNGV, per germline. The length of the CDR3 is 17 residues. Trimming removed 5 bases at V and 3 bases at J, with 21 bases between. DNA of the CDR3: TGTGCCAGCAGCCCTAGTATTTATGGGAGAAAAACAGATACGCAGTATTTT. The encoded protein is CASSPSIYGRKTDTQYF.

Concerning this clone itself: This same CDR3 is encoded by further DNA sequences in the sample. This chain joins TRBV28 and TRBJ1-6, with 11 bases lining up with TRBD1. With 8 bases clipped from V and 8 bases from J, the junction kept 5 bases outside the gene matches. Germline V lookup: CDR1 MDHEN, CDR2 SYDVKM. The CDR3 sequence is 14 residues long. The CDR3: CASSSGQGDSPLHF. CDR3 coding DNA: TGTGCCAGCTCTTCGGGACAGGGGGATTCACCCCTCCACTTT.

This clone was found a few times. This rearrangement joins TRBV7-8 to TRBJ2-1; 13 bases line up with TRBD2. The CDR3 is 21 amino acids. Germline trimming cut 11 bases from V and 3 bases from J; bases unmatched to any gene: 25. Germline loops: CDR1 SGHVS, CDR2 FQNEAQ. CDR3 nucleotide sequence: TGTGCCTCAGGGATGGCGAAAACCCCGGGACTAGCGGGGTTATACTACAATGAGCAGTTCTTC. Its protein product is CASGMAKTPGLAGLYYNEQFF.

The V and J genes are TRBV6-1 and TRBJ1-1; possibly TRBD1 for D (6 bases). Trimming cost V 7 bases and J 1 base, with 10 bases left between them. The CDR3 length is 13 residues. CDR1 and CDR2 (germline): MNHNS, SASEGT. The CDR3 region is CASTATGNTEAFF. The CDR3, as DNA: TGTGCCAGCACCGCGACAGGGAACACTGAAGCTTTCTTT.

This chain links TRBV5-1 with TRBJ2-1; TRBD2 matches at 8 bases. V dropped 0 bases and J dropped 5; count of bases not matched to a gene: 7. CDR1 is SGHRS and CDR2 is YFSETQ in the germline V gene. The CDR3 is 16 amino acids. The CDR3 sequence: CASSLARGGRNNEQFF. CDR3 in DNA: TGCGCCAGCAGCTTGGCCCGGGGGGGGAGAAACAATGAGCAGTTCTTC.

In nucleotides, the CDR3 is TGCGCCAGCAGCCAAGATGCAGGACTAGCGGATCAGTTCTTC. Translation gives CASSQDAGLADQFF. The chain recombines TRBV4-1 with TRBJ2-1; 10 positions match TRBD2. Germline CDR1 and CDR2: MGHRA and YSYEKL. CDR3 length: 14 amino acids. V lost 0 bases to trimming and J lost 13 bases; unmatched junction nucleotides: 6.

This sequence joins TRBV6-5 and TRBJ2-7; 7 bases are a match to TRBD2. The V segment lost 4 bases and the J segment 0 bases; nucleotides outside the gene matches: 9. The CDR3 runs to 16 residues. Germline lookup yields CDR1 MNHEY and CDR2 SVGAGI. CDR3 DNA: TGTGCCAGCAGTTTACGGTCGCGGGGGTACTCCTACGAGCAGTACTTC. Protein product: CASSLRSRGYSYEQYF.

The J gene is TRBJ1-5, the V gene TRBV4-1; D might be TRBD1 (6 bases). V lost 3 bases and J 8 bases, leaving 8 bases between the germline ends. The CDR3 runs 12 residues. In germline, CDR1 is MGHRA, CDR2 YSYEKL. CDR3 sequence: CASSHPGEPQHF. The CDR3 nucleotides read TGCGCCAGCAGCCACCCAGGGGAGCCCCAGCATTTT.

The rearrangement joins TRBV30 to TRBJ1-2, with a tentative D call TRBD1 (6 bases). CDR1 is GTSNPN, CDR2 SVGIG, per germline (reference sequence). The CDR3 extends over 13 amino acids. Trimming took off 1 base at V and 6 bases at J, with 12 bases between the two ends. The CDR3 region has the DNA TGTGCCTGGAGTGCACAGGGATTGGATGGCTACACCTTC. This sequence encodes CAWSAQGLDGYTF.

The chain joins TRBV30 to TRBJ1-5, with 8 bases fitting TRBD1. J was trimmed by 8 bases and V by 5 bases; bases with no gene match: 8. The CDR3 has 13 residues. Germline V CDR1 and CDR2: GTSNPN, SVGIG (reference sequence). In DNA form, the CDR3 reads TGTGCCTGGGCTCTTCAGGGGGCTGAGCCCCAGCATTTT. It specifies CAWALQGAEPQHF.

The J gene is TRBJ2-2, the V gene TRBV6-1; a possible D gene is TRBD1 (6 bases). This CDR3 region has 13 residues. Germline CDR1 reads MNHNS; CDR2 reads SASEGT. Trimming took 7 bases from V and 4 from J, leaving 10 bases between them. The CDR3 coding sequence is TGTGCCAGCAACAGGGCGGTCACCGGGGAGCTGTTTTTT. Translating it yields CASNRAVTGELFF.

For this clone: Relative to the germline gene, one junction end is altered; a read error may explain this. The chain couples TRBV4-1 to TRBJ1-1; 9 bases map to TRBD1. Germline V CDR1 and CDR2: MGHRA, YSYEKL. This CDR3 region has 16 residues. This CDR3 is CASSQPRQGVKTEAFF. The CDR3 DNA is TGCGCCAGCAGCCAACCCCGACAGGGGGTGAAAACTGAAGCTTTCTTT.

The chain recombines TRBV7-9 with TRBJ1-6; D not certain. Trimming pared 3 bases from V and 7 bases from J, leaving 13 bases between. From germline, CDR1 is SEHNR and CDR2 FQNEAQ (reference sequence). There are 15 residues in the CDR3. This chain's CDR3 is CASSFLQATNSPLHF. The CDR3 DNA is TGTGCCAGCAGCTTTCTCCAGGCTACGAATTCACCCCTCCACTTT. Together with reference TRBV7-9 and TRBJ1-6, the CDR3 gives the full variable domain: DTGVSQNPRHKITKRGQNVTFRCDPISEHNRLYWYRQTLGQGPEFLTYFQNEAQLEKSRLLSDRFSAERPKGSFSTLEIQRTEQGDSAMYLCASSFLQATNSPLHFGNGTRLTVT.

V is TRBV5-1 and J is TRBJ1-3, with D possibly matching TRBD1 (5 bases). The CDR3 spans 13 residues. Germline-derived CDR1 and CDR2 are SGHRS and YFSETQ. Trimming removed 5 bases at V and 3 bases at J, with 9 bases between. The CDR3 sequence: CASSLGLGNTIYF. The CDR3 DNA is TGCGCCAGCAGTCTGGGACTTGGAAACACCATATATTTT.

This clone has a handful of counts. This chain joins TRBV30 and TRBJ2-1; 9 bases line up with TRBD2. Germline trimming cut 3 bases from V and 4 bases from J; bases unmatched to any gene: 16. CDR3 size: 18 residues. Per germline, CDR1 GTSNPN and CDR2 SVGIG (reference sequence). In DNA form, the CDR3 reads TGTGCCTGGAGCCACATAGCGGGGGCCCACTTTAGTTACAATGAGCAGTTCTTC. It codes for CAWSHIAGAHFSYNEQFF.

The CDR3 DNA sequence: TGTGCCAGCACCCTCTCCGCGGGACAGGTCCACCACGAGCAGTACTTC. It encodes CASTLSAGQVHHEQYF. The chain joins TRBV6-6 to TRBJ2-7; 8 bases are shared with TRBD1. This CDR3 contains 16 residues. With 7 bases clipped from V and 5 bases from J, the junction kept 16 bases outside the gene matches. From germline, CDR1 is MNHNY and CDR2 SVGAGI (reference sequence).

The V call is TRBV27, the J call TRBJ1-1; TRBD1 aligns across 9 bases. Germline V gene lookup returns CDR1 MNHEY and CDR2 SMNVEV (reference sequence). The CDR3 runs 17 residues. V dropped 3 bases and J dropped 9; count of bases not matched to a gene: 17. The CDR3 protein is CASSFGVRGQGGIKAFF. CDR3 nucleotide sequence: TGTGCCAGCAGTTTCGGTGTTAGGGGACAGGGTGGTATTAAAGCTTTCTTT.

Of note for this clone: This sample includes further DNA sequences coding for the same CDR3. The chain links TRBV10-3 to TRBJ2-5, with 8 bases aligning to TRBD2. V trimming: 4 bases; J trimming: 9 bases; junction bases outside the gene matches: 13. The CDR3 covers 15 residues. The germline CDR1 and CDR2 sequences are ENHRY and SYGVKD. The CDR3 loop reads CAISVGGGRPAAQYF. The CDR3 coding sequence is TGTGCCATCAGTGTCGGGGGGGGTCGGCCCGCGGCCCAGTACTTC.

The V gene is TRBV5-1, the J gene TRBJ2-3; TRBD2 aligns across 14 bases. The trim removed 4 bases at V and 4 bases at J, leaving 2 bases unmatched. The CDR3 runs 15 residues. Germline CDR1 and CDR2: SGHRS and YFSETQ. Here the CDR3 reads CASSPGLAGADTQYF. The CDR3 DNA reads TGCGCCAGCAGCCCGGGACTAGCGGGAGCAGATACGCAGTATTTT.

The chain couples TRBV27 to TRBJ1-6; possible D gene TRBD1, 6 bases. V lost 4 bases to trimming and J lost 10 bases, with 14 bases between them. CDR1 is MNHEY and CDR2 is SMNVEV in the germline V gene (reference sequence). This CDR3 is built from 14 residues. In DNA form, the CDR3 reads TGTGCCAGCAGTTCGACAGGAGATCCGTCACCCCTCCACTTT. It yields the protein CASSSTGDPSPLHF.

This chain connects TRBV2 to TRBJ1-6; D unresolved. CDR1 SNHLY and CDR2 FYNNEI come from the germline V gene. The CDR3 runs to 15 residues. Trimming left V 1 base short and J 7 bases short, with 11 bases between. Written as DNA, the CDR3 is TGTGCCAGCAGTGAAGTCCGACCCAGGAATTCACCCCTCCACTTT. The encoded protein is CASSEVRPRNSPLHF.